These 6 T cell receptor beta chains originate from one sample sequenced in a study of T-cell reconstitution after alpha-beta-depleted transplantation in children. It was with unique molecular identifiers that the TCRbeta library was prepared. TCRdb reprocessed the PCR reads via MiXCR and lists one record per CDR3 protein. This sample has about 540,000 distinct CDR3 sequences, with approximately 20% found just once. Material: PBMCs from the stem cell graft donor, obtained from the stem cell graft. These receptors were collected from a human donor who donated a stem cell graft to a child with acute lymphoblastic leukemia.

The chain joins TRBV4-1 to TRBJ2-1; 9 bases match TRBD2. This CDR3 is built from 13 residues. Germline V gene data show CDR1 as MGHRA and CDR2 as YSYEKL. The J segment lost 6 bases and the V segment lost 3 bases, leaving 0 bases of the junction unmatched. Here the CDR3 DNA reads TGCGCCAGCAGCCAGACTAGCGGCAATGAGCAGTTCTTC. The encoded protein is CASSQTSGNEQFF.

This clonotype has a handful of counts. The chain links TRBV6-5 to TRBJ1-2; no firm D call. Deletions cut 2 bases from V and 4 bases from J, with 14 bases between. The CDR3 runs 15 residues. Germline CDR1 is MNHEY and CDR2 is SVGAGI. In DNA, the CDR3 is TGTGCCAGCAGTTACGTTCCTCTTGGCCCCTATGGCTACACCTTC. Translation gives CASSYVPLGPYGYTF.

V gene TRBV3-1 combines with J gene TRBJ2-5; D gene ambiguous. Trimming pared 2 bases from V and 4 bases from J, leaving 14 bases between. The V gene's germline CDR1 is LGHDT and CDR2 YNNKEL (reference sequence). This CDR3 spans 15 amino acids. The CDR3 nucleotides read TGTGCCAGCAGCCAACGGGCTCACGGCTTAGAGACCCAGTACTTC. Translation gives CASSQRAHGLETQYF.

In this sample, this clonotype turned up a few times. In DNA, the CDR3 is TGTGCCAGCGCGATCAGCGACGAGCAGTACTTC. Amino acid sequence: CASAISDEQYF. The rearrangement links TRBV6-2 or TRBV6-3 to TRBJ2-7; no definite D call. The CDR3 extends over 11 amino acids. Germline V lookup: CDR1 MNHEY, CDR2 SVGEGT. Trimming removed 8 bases from V and 5 bases from J, with 10 bases in between.

This clonotype was seen a few times. The chain combines TRBV21-1 with TRBJ2-7. TRBV21-1 is assigned pseudogene status. The CDR3 runs to 15 residues. The CDR3 region is CASSRPFRKIYEQYF. CDR3 DNA: TGTGCCAGCAGCAGACCCTTTAGGAAGATCTACGAGCAGTACTTC.

The CDR3 sequence: CARLQGGRGATNEKLFF. CDR3 nucleotide sequence: TGTGCCAGACTCCAGGGGGGGCGCGGGGCAACTAATGAAAAACTGTTTTTT. The gene calls are TRBV6-1 and TRBJ1-4; 7 bases fit TRBD1. Trimming removed 9 bases from V and 0 bases from J; junction bases left unmatched: 13. The CDR3 extends over 17 amino acids. Germline V lookup: CDR1 MNHNS, CDR2 SASEGT.